Listed below are T cell receptor beta chains from one sample, sequenced in a study of CD8 T cells in ankylosing spondylitis. In TCRdb, the 5' RACE reads were re-called with MiXCR into one record per CDR3 protein. The sample holds 200,000 to 250,000 distinct CDR3 sequences, around 18% seen once. Material: blood, either unsorted or a sorted T cell fraction (not recorded which). These receptors came from a male donor with ankylosing spondylitis. The CDR3 runs from the conserved cysteine through the conserved F or W. A D gene is named only where the DNA matches it firmly. Where a row states a size, it is once, few, many or the class of an expanded clone; other rows omit it.

J	D	size	V	CDR3	DNA
TRBJ2-7	TRBD2	-	TRBV3-1	CASSPVGLAGAEQYF	TGTGCCAGCAGCCCTGTGGGACTAGCGGGAGCTGAGCAGTACTTC
TRBJ2-3	TRBD2	few	TRBV4-3	CASSQDITSGGRSTDTQYF	TGCGCCAGCAGCCAAGATATTACTAGCGGGGGGCGGAGCACAGATACGCAGTATTTT
TRBJ2-1	TRBD1	-	TRBV18	CASSPTGGTGGLRNEQFF	TGTGCCAGCTCACCTACCGGAGGGACAGGGGGCTTGAGGAATGAGCAGTTCTTC
TRBJ2-3	TRBD1	many	TRBV7-8	CASSLRGPDTQYF	TGTGCCAGCAGCTTAAGGGGGCCAGATACGCAGTATTTT
TRBJ2-1	-	few	TRBV9	CASSVDKQTLDNEQFF	TGTGCCAGCAGCGTAGATAAACAGACTTTGGACAATGAGCAGTTCTTC
TRBJ1-2	-	-	TRBV29-1	CSVESVWGYGYTF	TGCAGCGTTGAAAGTGTTTGGGGCTATGGCTACACCTTC
TRBJ1-1	-	few	TRBV20-1	CSARVAGNTEAFF	TGCAGTGCTAGAGTTGCGGGGAACACTGAAGCTTTCTTT
TRBJ1-5	TRBD1	few	TRBV20-1	CSARDLQGNQPQHF	TGCAGTGCTAGAGATCTACAGGGGAATCAGCCCCAGCATTTT
TRBJ1-1	-	many	TRBV5-1	CASSLTGTNTEAFF	TGCGCCAGCAGCTTGACAGGAACCAACACTGAAGCTTTCTTT
TRBJ2-1	-	-	TRBV30	CAWSVIYEQFF	TGTGCCTGGAGTGTTATCTATGAGCAGTTCTTC
TRBJ1-1	-	-	TRBV12-3/TRBV12-4	CAILEAGDLNTEAFF	TGTGCCATCCTTGAGGCGGGGGATCTGAACACTGAAGCTTTCTTT
TRBJ2-6	TRBD2	-	TRBV29-1	CSVEELTSGSTGANVLTF	TGCAGCGTTGAAGAGTTGACTAGCGGGAGTACTGGGGCCAACGTCCTGACTTTC
TRBJ1-1	TRBD1	-	TRBV7-6	CASSLGQGGHTEAFF	TGTGCCAGCAGCTTGGGACAGGGGGGCCATACTGAAGCTTTCTTT
TRBJ1-1	-	many	TRBV29-1	CSVEGTANTEAFF	TGCAGCGTTGAGGGGACGGCGAACACTGAAGCTTTCTTT
TRBJ2-3	-	few	TRBV9	CASSVVGGSPDTQYF	TGTGCCAGCAGCGTAGTGGGGGGATCCCCAGATACGCAGTATTTT
TRBJ1-2	-	few	TRBV5-4	CASSWSSGADGYTF	TGTGCCAGCAGCTGGAGTTCAGGGGCGGATGGCTACACCTTC
TRBJ2-1	TRBD1	-	TRBV30	CAWSSGQGAYNEQFF	TGTGCCTGGAGTTCGGGACAGGGCGCCTACAATGAGCAGTTCTTC
TRBJ1-5	-	-	TRBV6-1	CASGDGVQTISPSNF	TGTGCCAGCGGTGACGGGGTACAGACAATCAGCCCCAGCAATTTT
TRBJ2-1	-	-	TRBV20-1	CSASGGPTYNEQFF	TGCAGTGCTAGCGGGGGGCCAACCTACAATGAGCAGTTCTTC
TRBJ2-1	TRBD1	few	TRBV5-1	CASSPTTPRDRLRNEQFF	TGCGCCAGCAGCCCAACCACCCCCCGGGACAGGTTACGCAATGAGCAGTTCTTC
TRBJ1-1	-	-	TRBV19	CASSMAYGGNTEAFF	TGTGCCAGTAGTATGGCGTATGGTGGGAACACTGAAGCTTTCTTT
TRBJ2-7	TRBD2	few	TRBV27	CASSPGGLAGTQYF	TGTGCCAGCAGTCCAGGGGGACTAGCGGGAACCCAGTACTTC
TRBJ2-3	TRBD2	-	TRBV30	CAWSEGLGTDTQYF	TGTGCCTGGAGTGAAGGACTAGGCACAGATACGCAGTATTTT
TRBJ2-7	-	-	TRBV9	CASSVDGRADYEQYF	TGTGCCAGCAGCGTAGATGGCAGGGCGGACTACGAGCAGTACTTC
TRBJ2-5	-	-	TRBV29-1	CSALSETQYF	TGCAGCGCCCTTTCCGAGACCCAGTACTTC